These 13 T cell receptor beta chains were all obtained from the same sample, sequenced in a study of control samples from healthy donors and cancer patients. This table comes from immunoSEQ multiplex PCR, and its TCRdb copy is limited to in-frame clones, with some not included. The sample lists roughly 140,000 clones; roughly 89% were seen once. Sequencing was carried out using blood. The source is a man aged 25 to 45 in good health.

This clone was recorded only once. CDR3 bases: TGTGCCAGCAGCGTAGATCCAGGGGGAAATTCACCCCTCCACTTT. Its protein is CASSVDPGGNSPLHF. The J gene is TRBJ1-6, the V gene TRBV9, with 7 bases lining up with TRBD1. Germline assignment: CDR1 SGDLS and CDR2 YYNGEE. This CDR3 has 15 amino acids. V lost 0 bases and J lost 7; bases outside the gene matches: 4.

This clone is a singleton in its sample. V and J are TRBV30 and TRBJ1-5, with D possibly matching TRBD1 (5 bases). This CDR3 contains 13 residues. V was shortened by 2 bases and J by 1 base, with 6 bases between the two germline ends. Germline values: CDR1 GTSNPN, CDR2 SVGIG (reference sequence). This CDR3 is CAWSRDSNQPQHF. CDR3 DNA sequence: TGTGCCTGGAGTAGGGACAGCAATCAGCCCCAGCATTTT.

This chain links TRBV2 with TRBJ2-1, with D possibly being TRBD1 or TRBD2 (5 bases each). Looked up from germline, CDR1 is SNHLY and CDR2 is FYNNEI. The CDR3 spans 16 residues. Trimming left V 1 base short and J 0 bases short, with 10 bases between. DNA for the CDR3: TGTGCCAGCAGTGAAGGGACAACTAGCTCCTACAATGAGCAGTTCTTC. Amino acids: CASSEGTTSSYNEQFF.

This clone has a handful of counts. V usage is TRBV19 and J usage is TRBJ1-4; D gene unclear. This CDR3 has 13 amino acids. V was cut by 9 bases and J by 0 bases, with 8 bases left in between. CDR1 LNHDA and CDR2 SQIVND come from the germline V gene (reference sequence). This chain's CDR3 is CASRTATNEKLFF. The CDR3 nucleotides are TGTGCCAGCAGAACTGCAACTAATGAAAAACTGTTTTTT. Drawing the rest from reference TRBV19 and TRBJ1-4, the complete variable domain is DGGITQSPKYLFRKEGQNVTLSCEQNLNHDAMYWYRQDPGQGLRLIYYSQIVNDFQKGDIAEGYSVSREKKESFPLTVTSAQKNPTAFYLCASRTATNEKLFFGSGTQLSVL.

The genes are TRBV11-3 and TRBJ2-1, with D perhaps TRBD1 (5 bases). Germline V gives CDR1 SGHNT, CDR2 YENEEA. The CDR3 runs 13 residues. Deletions cut 2 bases from V and 7 bases from J, with 9 bases between. The DNA of the CDR3 is TGTGCCAGCAGCTTACCAGGGTTGAATGAGCAGTTCTTC. It codes for CASSLPGLNEQFF.

V is TRBV18 and J is TRBJ1-3; no firm D call. This CDR3 comprises 16 residues. Germline assignment: CDR1 KGHSH and CDR2 LQKENI. V shed 0 bases and J shed 0 bases, with 9 bases lying between them. The CDR3 nucleotides are TGTGCCAGCTCACCACCAAGCAAGAGCTCTGGAAACACCATATATTTT. The encoded protein is CASSPPSKSSGNTIYF. The entire variable domain, with the rest obtained from reference TRBV18 and TRBJ1-3, is as follows: NAGVMQNPRHLVRRRGQEARLRCSPMKGHSHVYWYRQLPEEGLKFMVYLQKENIIDESGMPKERFSAEFPKEGPSILRIQQVVRGDSAAYFCASSPPSKSSGNTIYFGEGSWLTVV.

The rearrangement links TRBV11-3 to TRBJ2-3; D gene ambiguous. Per germline, CDR1 SGHNT and CDR2 YENEEA. This CDR3 has 13 amino acids. Trimming removed 2 bases at V and 1 base at J, with 4 bases between. CDR3 sequence reads: CASSLRGTDTQYF. The CDR3 DNA reads TGTGCCAGCAGCTTAAGAGGCACAGATACGCAGTATTTT.

This clone was recorded once. This sequence joins TRBV6-5 and TRBJ1-2, with D perhaps TRBD1 (6 bases). The germline V gene has CDR1 MNHEY and CDR2 SVGAGI. CDR3 length: 14 amino acids. Trimming took off 2 bases at V and 4 bases at J, with 11 bases between the two ends. The CDR3 region is CASSYGGGGYGYTF. The DNA of the CDR3 is TGTGCCAGCAGTTACGGAGGGGGTGGCTATGGCTACACCTTC.

The rearrangement joins TRBV7-2 to TRBJ2-2, with 7 nucleotides matching TRBD1. The CDR3 length is 16 residues. Trimming took 3 bases from V and 1 from J; bases not matched to a gene: 5. Germline CDR1 is SGHTA and CDR2 is FQGNSA. In nucleotides, the CDR3 is TGTGCCAGCAGCTTGGCGAGGACAGGGAACACCGGGGAGCTGTTTTTT. Translating gives CASSLARTGNTGELFF.

The rearrangement links TRBV6-5 to TRBJ2-7; D might be TRBD1 (6 bases). Deletions cut 6 bases from V and 2 bases from J, with 14 bases between. The V gene's germline CDR1 is MNHEY and CDR2 SVGAGI. The CDR3 sequence is 14 residues long. The CDR3 DNA sequence: TGTGCCAGCAGCCAACAGGGTGTCGCCTACGAGCAGTACTTC. The encoded protein is CASSQQGVAYEQYF.

This sequence joins TRBV9 and TRBJ1-6; 7 nucleotides line up with TRBD1. Germline assignment: CDR1 SGDLS and CDR2 YYNGEE. V dropped 3 bases and J dropped 6; count of bases not matched to a gene: 12. CDR3 size: 17 residues. CDR3 coding DNA: TGTGCCAGCAGCGCTTCACAGGGGCCCATGGGTAATTCACCCCTCCACTTT. Amino acid sequence: CASSASQGPMGNSPLHF.

The rearrangement links TRBV30 to TRBJ1-1; D unresolved. The CDR3 is 12 residues long. Between the trimmed V and J ends, which lost 8 bases and 1 base, there was a span of 11 bases. The V gene's germline CDR1 is GTSNPN and CDR2 SVGIG (reference sequence). CDR3 DNA: TGTGCCCATCTACCAAAGAACACTGAAGCTTTCTTT. Amino acids: CAHLPKNTEAFF.

The genes are TRBV19 and TRBJ2-7; D might be TRBD2 (6 bases). The germline V gene encodes CDR1 LNHDA and CDR2 SQIVND (reference sequence). CDR3 size: 14 residues. The V gene lost 6 bases and the J gene lost 7 bases, with 19 bases spanning the gap. The CDR3 DNA reads TGTGCCAGTAGCGTACTAGCCGGATCGAGAGAGCAGTACTTC. Translating it yields CASSVLAGSREQYF.